Following are 26 T cell receptor beta chains from one sample sequenced in a study of cytomegalovirus exposure and HLA in healthy donors. Amplification used 60 Vbeta primers and 13 Jbeta primers. Repertoires were generated with immunoSEQ multiplex PCR, while TCRdb's copy carries only in-frame clones and drops some. The sample has some 120,000 clones, roughly 83% seen once; the top ten hold about 4.5%. Sequencing used PBMCs. These receptors were obtained from a man aged 25 to 45 in good health and CMV-seropositive.

The chain links TRBV18 to TRBJ1-1; 11 bases are shared with TRBD1. After removal of 3 bases from V and 1 base from J, the junction contained 7 bases not matched to a gene. The CDR3 runs to 17 residues. The germline V gene has CDR1 KGHSH and CDR2 LQKENI. CDR3 loop: CASSPLLGTGGNTEAFF. The CDR3 region has the DNA TGTGCCAGCTCACCTTTACTGGGGACAGGGGGGAACACTGAAGCTTTCTTT. Using reference TRBV18 and TRBJ1-1 for the parts outside the CDR3, the full variable domain is NAGVMQNPRHLVRRRGQEARLRCSPMKGHSHVYWYRQLPEEGLKFMVYLQKENIIDESGMPKERFSAEFPKEGPSILRIQQVVRGDSAAYFCASSPLLGTGGNTEAFFGQGTRLTVV.

The chain combines TRBV4-3 with TRBJ1-2; 9 positions match TRBD1. There are 12 residues in the CDR3. Trimming at V came to 8 bases and at J to 8 bases, leaving 6 bases not matched to a gene. The germline gives CDR1 LGHNA, CDR2 YSLEER. CDR3 sequence (DNA): TGCGCCAGCCTGGGACAGGGTACGGGCTACACCTTC. Encoded protein: CASLGQGTGYTF.

The gene calls are TRBV28 and TRBJ2-7, with 7 bases fitting TRBD2. This CDR3 has 14 amino acids. V was pared by 3 bases and J by 4 bases, with 6 bases of the junction left unmatched. CDR1 and CDR2 from the germline V gene are MDHEN and SYDVKM. CDR3: CASSFRVGLYEQYF. The CDR3 bases are TGTGCCAGCAGTTTTAGGGTGGGACTATACGAGCAGTACTTC.

In the case of this clone: The junction does not match germline at one end; this may be a read error. This chain's CDR3 is CASSSPGTSGSLQGTQYF. In nucleotides, the CDR3 is TGTGCCAGCAGCTCCCCCGGTACTAGCGGGAGCTTGCAAGGGACCCAGTACTTC. This sequence joins TRBV9 and TRBJ2-4; 11 bases map to TRBD2. The J call is doubtful: the DNA matches TRBJ2-5 better. The germline V gene has CDR1 SGDLS and CDR2 YYNGEE. The CDR3 covers 18 residues.

Regarding this clone: Because it lacks the conserved phenylalanine or tryptophan at the end, this CDR3 is likely a read error. The V call is TRBV7-9, the J call TRBJ2-7, with D tentatively TRBD1 (6 bases). Trimming took off 1 base at V and 4 bases at J, with 23 bases between the two ends. Germline V gives CDR1 SEHNR, CDR2 FQNEAQ (reference sequence). The CDR3 extends over 18 amino acids. This chain's CDR3 is CASSLVHGQLPITYEQYL. The DNA for the CDR3 is TGTGCCAGCAGCTTAGTCCACGGACAGCTACCCATCACTTACGAGCAGTACCTC.

This clone was counted a few times. J is TRBJ1-2 and V is TRBV29-1, with 8 bases fitting TRBD1. CDR3 size: 15 residues. Germline V gene data show CDR1 as SQVTM and CDR2 as ANQGSEA. V was pared by 6 bases and J by 6 bases, with 15 bases of the junction left unmatched. In DNA form, the CDR3 reads TGCAGCGTCAACTCTAGAACGGGACAGGTACATGGCTACACCTTC. This codes for CSVNSRTGQVHGYTF.

The CDR3 region has the DNA TGTGCCAGCAGCCACCCCTACAGGGGGCGCGGCACTGAAGCTTTCTTT. This codes for CASSHPYRGRGTEAFF. V and J are TRBV4-2 and TRBJ1-1; 9 bases match TRBD1. Looked up from germline, CDR1 is LGHNA and CDR2 is YNFKEQ. V lost 3 bases and J lost 4; bases outside the gene matches: 9. The CDR3 loop spans 16 amino acids.

The chain recombines TRBV19 with TRBJ2-5; tentative D call: TRBD1 (5 bases). Between the trimmed V and J ends, which lost 3 bases and 2 bases, there was a span of 10 bases. The CDR3 has 14 amino acids. From germline, CDR1 is LNHDA and CDR2 SQIVND (reference sequence). In DNA, the CDR3 is TGTGCCAGTAGTATGAGCAGGGATCAAGAGACCCAGTACTTC. It translates to CASSMSRDQETQYF.

On this clone: One junction end does not reproduce the germline sequence, and a read error may be involved. The chain links TRBV11-3 to TRBJ2-2, with unresolved D. The CDR3 sequence is 14 residues long. CDR1 SGHNT and CDR2 YENEEA come from the germline V gene. This CDR3 reads CASSFYANAGELFF. The CDR3 coding sequence is TGTGCCAGCAGCTTCTACGCGAACGCCGGGGAGCTGTTTTTT. Looking up the rest from reference TRBV11-3 and TRBJ2-2 gives the full variable domain: EAGVVQSPRYKIIEKKQPVAFWCNPISGHNTLYWYLQNLGQGPELLIRYENEEAVDDSQLPKDRFSAERLKGVDSTLKIQPAELGDSAVYLCASSFYANAGELFFGEGSRLTVL.

The V and J genes are TRBV5-6 and TRBJ2-7; no definite D call. This CDR3 has 12 residues. Trimming took off 0 bases at V and 3 bases at J, with 4 bases between the two ends. Per germline, CDR1 SGHDT and CDR2 YYEEEE. The CDR3 loop reads CASSLGDYEQYF. CDR3 bases: TGTGCCAGCAGCTTGGGAGACTACGAGCAGTACTTC.

The V call is TRBV4-1, the J call TRBJ2-1, with TRBD2 identical over 7 bases. Per the germline V gene, CDR1 is MGHRA and CDR2 is YSYEKL. V was clipped by 1 base and J by 3 bases; unmatched bases: 3. The CDR3 runs to 15 residues. CDR3 protein: CASSQGEGLYNEQFF. CDR3 bases: TGCGCCAGCAGCCAAGGGGAGGGCCTCTACAATGAGCAGTTCTTC.

The chain carries TRBV7-9 and TRBJ2-2, with a weak D call TRBD1 (6 bases). V dropped 7 bases and J dropped 0 bases, with 15 bases sitting between them. The germline V gene encodes CDR1 SEHNR and CDR2 FQNEAQ (reference sequence). This CDR3 comprises 16 residues. CDR3 sequence reads: CASTRTGTPNTGELFF. The CDR3 nucleotides read TGTGCCAGCACCAGGACCGGGACACCGAACACCGGGGAGCTGTTTTTT.

For the CDR3, the DNA is TGTGCCTGGATTCTGGTTTTAGAGGGTGCCTATGGCTACACCTTC. It specifies CAWILVLEGAYGYTF. The chain carries TRBV30 and TRBJ1-2; D gene unclear. V was shortened by 4 bases and J by 4 bases, with 19 bases between the two germline ends. The germline CDR1 and CDR2 sequences are GTSNPN and SVGIG (reference sequence). CDR3 size: 15 residues.

The chain employs TRBV29-1 and TRBJ1-1; 7 positions agree with TRBD1. This CDR3 region has 14 residues. Trimming took 4 bases from V and 0 from J; bases not matched to a gene: 5. CDR1 SQVTM and CDR2 ANQGSEA come from the germline V gene. This CDR3 is CSVAFGQVNTEAFF. Written as DNA, the CDR3 is TGCAGCGTTGCTTTTGGACAGGTGAACACTGAAGCTTTCTTT.

This rearrangement joins TRBV18 to TRBJ2-1, with 12 nucleotides matching TRBD2. The germline CDR1 and CDR2 sequences are KGHSH and LQKENI. V lost 7 bases, J lost 9 bases, and 7 bases stayed unmatched. CDR3 size: 14 residues. CDR3 sequence: CASFLLAGGREQFF. CDR3 DNA sequence: TGTGCCAGCTTTTTACTAGCGGGAGGCCGTGAGCAGTTCTTC.

CDR3 protein: CASSSQPRDSIYGYTF. CDR3 in DNA: TGTGCCAGTAGTAGCCAGCCCCGGGACAGTATCTATGGCTACACCTTC. This rearrangement joins TRBV19 to TRBJ1-2; 7 nucleotides align to TRBD1. The CDR3 consists of 16 residues. V gave up 4 bases and J gave up 4 bases; unmatched junction bases: 12. Germline CDR1 LNHDA, CDR2 SQIVND (reference sequence).

The chain employs TRBV11-2 and TRBJ1-2, with D perhaps matching TRBD1 (5 bases). CDR3 length: 15 amino acids. Between the trimmed V and J ends, which lost 4 bases and 4 bases, there was a span of 16 bases. CDR1 is SGHAT, CDR2 FQNNGV, per germline. The CDR3 sequence: CASSWEGPTRYGYTF. DNA for the CDR3: TGTGCCAGCAGCTGGGAGGGACCCACTCGCTATGGCTACACCTTC.

The chain couples TRBV7-9 to TRBJ2-7, with D unclear. The V end lost 5 bases, the J end lost 3 bases, and 8 bases lay between the germline ends. CDR3 length: 12 residues. Germline V gene sequence: CDR1 SEHNR, CDR2 FQNEAQ (reference sequence). The CDR3 DNA is TGTGCCAGCAGCCTTATTTTCTACGAGCAGTACTTC. This codes for CASSLIFYEQYF.

This chain links TRBV25-1 with TRBJ2-5; D uncertain. The CDR3 covers 15 residues. Per germline, CDR1 MGHDK and CDR2 SYGVNS. Deletions cut 1 base from V and 4 bases from J, with 13 bases between. In nucleotides, the CDR3 is TGTGCCAGCAGTGAATCCCGGCGAGGTAGAGAGACCCAGTACTTC. It yields the protein CASSESRRGRETQYF.

This chain uses TRBV7-9 with TRBJ1-2; 9 bases match TRBD1. V was pared by 1 base and J by 8 bases, with 5 bases of the junction left unmatched. The CDR3 totals 14 residues. CDR1 and CDR2 (germline): SEHNR, FQNEAQ (reference sequence). CDR3 region: CASSLGTGVEGYTF. In DNA form, the CDR3 reads TGTGCCAGCAGCTTAGGGACAGGGGTGGAAGGCTACACCTTC.

The CDR3 region is CASSLGPEQPQHF. DNA of the CDR3: TGTGCCAGCAGCTTAGGTCCAGAACAGCCCCAGCATTTT. The chain recombines TRBV7-9 with TRBJ1-5; no clear D. Between the trimmed V and J ends, which lost 1 base and 7 bases, there was a span of 8 bases. The CDR3 is 13 residues long. Germline V gives CDR1 SEHNR, CDR2 FQNEAQ (reference sequence).

The rearrangement links TRBV5-1 to TRBJ1-5; D is perhaps TRBD1 (5 bases). The CDR3 extends over 16 amino acids. V was cut by 2 bases and J by 0 bases, with 12 bases left in between. Germline CDR1 reads SGHRS; CDR2 reads YFSETQ. CDR3 in amino acids: CASSFLGAYSNQPQHF. For the CDR3, the DNA is TGCGCCAGCAGCTTTCTTGGGGCTTATAGCAATCAGCCCCAGCATTTT.

The genes are TRBV2 and TRBJ1-2; tentatively, D is TRBD1 (5 bases). Germline V CDR1 and CDR2: SNHLY, FYNNEI. The V end was cut by 1 base, the J end by 6 bases, with 12 bases between. The CDR3 sequence is 14 residues long. The CDR3 DNA reads as TGTGCCAGCAGTGAAGTGGCAGGGTCCCATGGCTACACCTTC. Translating it yields CASSEVAGSHGYTF.

V gene TRBV18 combines with J gene TRBJ2-3; 12 bases map to TRBD2. Germline lookup yields CDR1 KGHSH and CDR2 LQKENI. J gave up 5 bases and V 2 bases, and 2 bases lay outside the gene matches. The length of the CDR3 is 15 residues. In nucleotides, the CDR3 is TGTGCCAGCTCACCAGGACTAGCGGGACTAGATACGCAGTATTTT. As protein: CASSPGLAGLDTQYF.

The CDR3 region has the DNA TGTGCCAGCAGCTTGGAGGGGGCGGCGCGGGAGCTGTTTTTT. Protein product: CASSLEGAARELFF. This chain joins TRBV5-4 and TRBJ2-2, with 7 nucleotides matching TRBD1. The CDR3 length is 14 residues. V lost 0 bases and J lost 9; bases outside the gene matches: 5. Germline-derived CDR1 and CDR2 are SGHNT and YYREEE (reference sequence).

Notes on this clone: The junction departs from the called germline gene at one end, perhaps through a read error. The chain carries TRBV13 and TRBJ2-1; 13 bases are a match to TRBD2. This CDR3 comprises 16 residues. Germline loops: CDR1 PRHDT, CDR2 FYEKMQ (reference sequence). CDR3 loop: CASSVGLAGALDEQFF. CDR3 in DNA: TGTGCCAGCAGCGTAGGACTAGCGGGAGCTTTGGATGAGCAGTTCTTC.